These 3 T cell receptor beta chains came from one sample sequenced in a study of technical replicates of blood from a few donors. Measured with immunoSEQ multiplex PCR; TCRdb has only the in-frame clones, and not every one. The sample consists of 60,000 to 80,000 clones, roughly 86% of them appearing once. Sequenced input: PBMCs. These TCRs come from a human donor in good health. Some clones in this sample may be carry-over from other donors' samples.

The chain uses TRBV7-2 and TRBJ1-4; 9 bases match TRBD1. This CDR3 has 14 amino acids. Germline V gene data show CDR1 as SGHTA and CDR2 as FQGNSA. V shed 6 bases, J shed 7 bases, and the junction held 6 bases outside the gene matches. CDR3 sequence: CASRVRQGVEKLFF. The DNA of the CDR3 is TGTGCCAGCAGAGTAAGACAGGGGGTTGAAAAACTGTTTTTT. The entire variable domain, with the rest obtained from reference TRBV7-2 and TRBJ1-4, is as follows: GAGVSQSPSNKVTEKGKDVELRCDPISGHTALYWYRQSLGQGLEFLIYFQGNSAPDKSGLPSDRFSAERTGGSVSTLTIQRTQQEDSAVYLCASRVRQGVEKLFFGSGTQLSVL.

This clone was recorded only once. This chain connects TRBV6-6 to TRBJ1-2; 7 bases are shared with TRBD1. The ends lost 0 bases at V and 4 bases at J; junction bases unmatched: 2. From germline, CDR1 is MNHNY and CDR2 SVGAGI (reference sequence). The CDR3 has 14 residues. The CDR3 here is CASSYSDRTYGYTF. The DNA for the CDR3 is TGTGCCAGCAGTTACTCGGACAGGACCTATGGCTACACCTTC.

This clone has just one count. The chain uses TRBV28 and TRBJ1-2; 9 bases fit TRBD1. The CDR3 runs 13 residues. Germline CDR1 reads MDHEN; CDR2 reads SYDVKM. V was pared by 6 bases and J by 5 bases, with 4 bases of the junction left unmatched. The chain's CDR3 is CASRLGQGYGYTF. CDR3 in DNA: TGTGCCAGCAGATTGGGACAGGGATATGGCTACACCTTC.